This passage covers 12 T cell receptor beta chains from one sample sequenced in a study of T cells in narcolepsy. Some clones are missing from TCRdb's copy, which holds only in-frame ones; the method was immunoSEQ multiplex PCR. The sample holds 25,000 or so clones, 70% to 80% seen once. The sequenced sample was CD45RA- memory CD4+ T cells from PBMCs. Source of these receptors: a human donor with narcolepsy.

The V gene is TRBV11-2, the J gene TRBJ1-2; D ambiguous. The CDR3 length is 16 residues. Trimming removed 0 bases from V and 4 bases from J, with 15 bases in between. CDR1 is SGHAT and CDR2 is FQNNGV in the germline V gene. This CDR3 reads CASSLEVWERTYGYTF. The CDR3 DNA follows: TGTGCCAGCAGCTTAGAAGTCTGGGAGAGGACCTATGGCTACACCTTC.

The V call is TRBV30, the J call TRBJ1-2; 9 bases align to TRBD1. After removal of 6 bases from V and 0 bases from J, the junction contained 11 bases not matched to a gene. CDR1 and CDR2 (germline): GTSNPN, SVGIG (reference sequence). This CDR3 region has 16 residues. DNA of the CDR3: TGTGCCTGTTACCGGGACAGGGCATTCCCTAACTATGGCTACACCTTC. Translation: CACYRDRAFPNYGYTF.

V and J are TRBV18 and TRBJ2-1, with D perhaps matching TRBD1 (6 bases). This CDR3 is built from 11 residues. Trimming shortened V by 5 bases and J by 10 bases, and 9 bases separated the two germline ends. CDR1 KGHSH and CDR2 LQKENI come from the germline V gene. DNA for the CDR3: TGTGCCAGCTCAACAGGGAACGAGCAGTTCTTC. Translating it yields CASSTGNEQFF. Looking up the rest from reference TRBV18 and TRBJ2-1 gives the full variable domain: NAGVMQNPRHLVRRRGQEARLRCSPMKGHSHVYWYRQLPEEGLKFMVYLQKENIIDESGMPKERFSAEFPKEGPSILRIQQVVRGDSAAYFCASSTGNEQFFGPGTRLTVL.

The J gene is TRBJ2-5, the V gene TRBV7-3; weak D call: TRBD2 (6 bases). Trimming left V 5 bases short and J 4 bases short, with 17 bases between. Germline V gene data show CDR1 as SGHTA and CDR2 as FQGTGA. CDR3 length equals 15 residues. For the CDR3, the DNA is TGTGCCAGCAGCCCGAGACCGGGGGTTCGAGAGACCCAGTACTTC. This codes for CASSPRPGVRETQYF.

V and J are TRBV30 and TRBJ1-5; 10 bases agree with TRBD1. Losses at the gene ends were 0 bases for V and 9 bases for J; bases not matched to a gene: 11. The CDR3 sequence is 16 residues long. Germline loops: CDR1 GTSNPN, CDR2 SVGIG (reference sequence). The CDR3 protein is CAWSVQGTGEKRPQHF. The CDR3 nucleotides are TGTGCCTGGAGTGTACAGGGGACAGGGGAAAAACGGCCCCAGCATTTT.

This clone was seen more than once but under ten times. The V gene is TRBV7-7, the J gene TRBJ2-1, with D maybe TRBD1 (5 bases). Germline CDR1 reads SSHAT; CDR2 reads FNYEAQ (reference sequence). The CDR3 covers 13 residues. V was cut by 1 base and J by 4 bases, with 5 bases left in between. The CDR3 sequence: CASSLDRYNEQFF. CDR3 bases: TGTGCCAGCAGCTTAGACAGGTACAATGAGCAGTTCTTC.

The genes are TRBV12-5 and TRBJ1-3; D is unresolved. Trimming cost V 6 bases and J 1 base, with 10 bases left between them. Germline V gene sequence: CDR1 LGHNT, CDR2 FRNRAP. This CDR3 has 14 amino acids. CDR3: CASGPQWSGNTIYF. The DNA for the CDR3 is TGTGCTAGTGGGCCACAGTGGTCTGGAAACACCATATATTTT.

The CDR3 region has the DNA TGTGCCACCCTTTTGGAGGCCGACGCCTATGGCTACACCTTC. It encodes CATLLEADAYGYTF. The chain links TRBV2 to TRBJ1-2; D gene unclear. V lost 10 bases to trimming and J lost 4 bases, with 19 bases between them. Germline lookup yields CDR1 SNHLY and CDR2 FYNNEI. CDR3 length: 14 residues.

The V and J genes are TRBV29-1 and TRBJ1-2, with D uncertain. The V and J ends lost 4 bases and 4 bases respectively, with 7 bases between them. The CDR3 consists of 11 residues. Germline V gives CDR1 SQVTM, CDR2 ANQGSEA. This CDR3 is CSVGAAYGYTF. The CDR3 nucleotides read TGCAGCGTTGGGGCAGCCTATGGCTACACCTTC.

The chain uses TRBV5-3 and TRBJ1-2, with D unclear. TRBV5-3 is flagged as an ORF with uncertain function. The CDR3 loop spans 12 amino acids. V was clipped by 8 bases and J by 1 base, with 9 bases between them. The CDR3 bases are TGTGCCAGCAGCGCAGATAACTATGGCTACACCTTC. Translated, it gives CASSADNYGYTF.

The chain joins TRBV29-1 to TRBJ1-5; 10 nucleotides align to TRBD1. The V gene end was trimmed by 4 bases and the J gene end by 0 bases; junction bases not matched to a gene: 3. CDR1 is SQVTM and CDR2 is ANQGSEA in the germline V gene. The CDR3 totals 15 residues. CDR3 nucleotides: TGCAGCGTTGGACAGGGGGCGTTTAGCAATCAGCCCCAGCATTTT. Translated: CSVGQGAFSNQPQHF.

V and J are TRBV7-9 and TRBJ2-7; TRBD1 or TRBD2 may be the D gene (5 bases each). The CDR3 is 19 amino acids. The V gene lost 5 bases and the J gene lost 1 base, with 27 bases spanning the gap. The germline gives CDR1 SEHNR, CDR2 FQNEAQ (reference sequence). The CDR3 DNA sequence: TGTGCCAGCAGCAGACGAGGGGACCGCAGAGTACCCCTTTCCTACGAGCAGTACTTC. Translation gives CASSRRGDRRVPLSYEQYF.